The clone carrying this TCR beta chain was seen only a few times. This entry is derived from a study of T cells after yellow fever vaccination. In making TCR cDNA, 5'RACE template switching added a universal primer site and UMIs to it. MiXCR, applied by TCRdb to the 5' RACE reads, yields one record per CDR3 protein. The sample includes roughly 340,000 distinct CDR3 sequences, about 9.5% seen only once; the top ten take approximately 18%. The V end was cut by 7 bases, the J end by 0 bases, with 9 bases between. This CDR3 contains 13 residues. CDR1 is SQVTM and CDR2 is ANQGSEA in the germline V gene. The chain carries TRBV29-1 and TRBJ2-2; D call uncertain. This sequence originates from a young man who received the YFV17D yellow fever vaccine. The material was PBMCs, obtained on the day of the first yellow fever vaccination. In DNA, the CDR3 is TGCAGCGCCGAATACGCGAACACCGGGGAGCTGTTTTTT. Translation: CSAEYANTGELFF.